This TCR beta chain was profiled in a study of early T cells in non-severe SARS-CoV-2 infection. The overall study: Sequencing used unsorted whole-blood bulk RNA, so chains lack pairing. General study findings and limits: Matches to VDJdb favored anti-spike CD8 responses and missed private and CD4 specificities.

The V gene lost 5 bases and the J gene lost 0 bases, with 12 bases spanning the gap. This CDR3 spans 16 amino acids. The germline V gene encodes CDR1 SGDLS and CDR2 YYNGEE. This clonotype showed up just a few times. Its antigen is undetermined. As part of library construction, unique molecular identifiers were attached to individual cDNA molecules. TCRdb redid the calling of the 5' RACE reads with MiXCR, one entry per CDR3 protein. This sample yields tens of thousands of distinct CDR3 sequences, of which approximately 5.8% are seen a single time; 6.5% to 8.5% belongs to the top ten. The sequenced sample was whole blood. The chain links TRBV9 to TRBJ2-6; D is uncertain. This receptor was identified in an adult who was a healthcare worker with PCR-confirmed SARS-CoV-2 infection or an uninfected control (not recorded which). In DNA form, the CDR3 reads TGTGCCAGCAGTGGCGATCGAATCTCTGGGGCCAACGTCCTGACTTTC. Translating gives CASSGDRISGANVLTF.